Reported below is one TCR beta chain. This entry belongs to a study of blood T cell repertoires in COVID-19. The ends were cut back, 2 bases at V and 9 bases at J, with 17 bases in the middle. The CDR3 totals 14 residues. Germline-derived CDR1 and CDR2 are MDHEN and SYDVKM. Assay used: immunoSEQ multiplex PCR; TCRdb lists only in-frame clones, some missing. The data contain about 30,000 clones, about 91% of them singletons. V gene TRBV28 combines with J gene TRBJ2-7; TRBD2 is a possible D gene (6 bases). The sample taken for sequencing was peripheral blood. The source of this sequence is a man between 45 and 60 years old with active COVID-19. The CDR3 nucleotides are TGTGCCAGCAGTTTAACCGGGACTGGTCTAGGGCAGTACTTC. Translation: CASSLTGTGLGQYF.